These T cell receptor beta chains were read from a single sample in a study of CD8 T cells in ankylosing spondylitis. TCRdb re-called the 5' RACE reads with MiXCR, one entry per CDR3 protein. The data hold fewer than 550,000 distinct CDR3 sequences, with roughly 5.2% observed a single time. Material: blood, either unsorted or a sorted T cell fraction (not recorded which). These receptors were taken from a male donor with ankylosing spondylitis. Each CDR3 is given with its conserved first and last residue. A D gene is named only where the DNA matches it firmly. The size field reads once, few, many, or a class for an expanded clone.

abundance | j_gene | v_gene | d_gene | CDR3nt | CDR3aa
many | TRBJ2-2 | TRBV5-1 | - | TGCGCCAGCGGACCTCTGACGAACACCGGGGAGCTGTTTTTT | CASGPLTNTGELFF
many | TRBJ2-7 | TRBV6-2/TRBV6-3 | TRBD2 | TGTGCCAGCAGTTTCCTTTGGGGGACTAGCGGCTCCTACGAGCAGTACTTC | CASSFLWGTSGSYEQYF
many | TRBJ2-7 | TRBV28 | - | TGTGCCAGCAGCCGTGGCAGGGCAACTTACGAGCAGTACTTC | CASSRGRATYEQYF
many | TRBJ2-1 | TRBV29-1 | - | TGCAGCGTAGACAGGCCCCTTGAAAACTTAGGCCATGAGCAGTTCTTC | CSVDRPLENLGHEQFF
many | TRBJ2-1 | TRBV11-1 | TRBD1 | TGTGCCAGCAGCTCCATGGCGGTCGGACAGGGCTCCTACAATGAGCAGTTCTTC | CASSSMAVGQGSYNEQFF
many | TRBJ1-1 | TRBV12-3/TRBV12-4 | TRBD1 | TGTGCCAGCAGTTTGTTCAGGGGGCCTGCTGAAGCTTTCTTT | CASSLFRGPAEAFF
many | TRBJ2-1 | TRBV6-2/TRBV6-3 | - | TGTGCCAGCAGTCACGGCGGGGAGCAGTTCTTC | CASSHGGEQFF
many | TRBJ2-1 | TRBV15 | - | TGTGCCACCAGCAGAGAGGGGGACGGAGACCCCTACAATGAGCAGTTCTTC | CATSREGDGDPYNEQFF
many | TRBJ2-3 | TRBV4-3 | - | TGCGCCAGCAGCCAAGGGACCGTAGCCCTCACAGATACGCAGTATTTT | CASSQGTVALTDTQYF
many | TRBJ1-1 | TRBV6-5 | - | TGTGCCAGCAGTTACTCCCCGGGGAACACTGAAGCTTTCTTT | CASSYSPGNTEAFF